This TCR beta chain comes out of a study of early T cells in non-severe SARS-CoV-2 infection. Looked up from germline, CDR1 is SGHVT and CDR2 is SQSDAQ. V lost 2 bases and J 4 bases, leaving 3 bases between the germline ends. The CDR3 consists of 12 residues. Attached unique molecular identifiers marked individual cDNA molecules. TCRdb reanalysed the 5' RACE reads using MiXCR and keeps one entry per CDR3 protein. This table has 80,000 to 100,000 distinct CDR3 sequences, over 13% appearing once. The TCR was taken from an adult who was a healthcare worker with PCR-confirmed SARS-CoV-2 infection or an uninfected control (not recorded which). The chain is built from TRBV7-4 and TRBJ1-3, with no clear D. Source material: whole blood. The CDR3 nucleotides are TGTGCCAGCAGCTTATTGGGAAACACCATATATTTT. This codes for CASSLLGNTIYF.